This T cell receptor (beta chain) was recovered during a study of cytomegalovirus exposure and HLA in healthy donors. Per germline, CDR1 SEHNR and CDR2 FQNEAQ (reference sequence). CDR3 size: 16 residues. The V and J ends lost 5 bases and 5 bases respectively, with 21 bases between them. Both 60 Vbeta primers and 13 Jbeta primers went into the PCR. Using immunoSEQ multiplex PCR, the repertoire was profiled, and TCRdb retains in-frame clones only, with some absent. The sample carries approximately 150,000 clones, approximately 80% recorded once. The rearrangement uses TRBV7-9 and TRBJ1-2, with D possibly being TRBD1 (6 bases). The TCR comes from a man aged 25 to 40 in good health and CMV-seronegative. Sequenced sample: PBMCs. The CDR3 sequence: CASSRRTAARGYGYTF. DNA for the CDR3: TGTGCCAGCAGCCGCCGGACGGCGGCCAGGGGTTATGGCTACACCTTC.